This T cell receptor beta chain was sequenced for a study of blood T cell repertoires in COVID-19. In the study overall: From T cells, B-cell-depleted T cells, or PBMCs came the material, which was cDNA or gDNA.

Participants were aged about 18 to 89 years from 24 US areas. Two negative PCRs, clearance, or symptom resolution characterized the recovered Cohort 3 donors. This table comes from immunoSEQ multiplex PCR, and its TCRdb copy is limited to in-frame clones, with some not included. This sample has under 200,000 clones; roughly 80% occur once, and the top ten carry 3% to 3.5%. There are 14 residues in the CDR3. Germline V lookup: CDR1 PRHDT, CDR2 FYEKMQ (reference sequence). V dropped 3 bases and J dropped 8 bases, with 13 bases sitting between them. The chain joins TRBV13 to TRBJ1-4; unclear D gene. The receptor was isolated from a woman in her fifties or sixties who had recovered from COVID-19. Material: PBMCs or T cells enriched from blood (not recorded which). The CDR3 reads CASSLGSRGEKLFF. The CDR3 DNA sequence: TGTGCCAGCAGCTTGGGTTCAAGAGGGGAAAAACTGTTTTTT. Supplemented by reference TRBV13 and TRBJ1-4, the full variable domain reads AAGVIQSPRHLIKEKRETATLKCYPIPRHDTVYWYQQGPGQDPQFLISFYEKMQSDKGSIPDRFSAQQFSDYHSELNMSSLELGDSALYFCASSLGSRGEKLFFGSGTQLSVL.